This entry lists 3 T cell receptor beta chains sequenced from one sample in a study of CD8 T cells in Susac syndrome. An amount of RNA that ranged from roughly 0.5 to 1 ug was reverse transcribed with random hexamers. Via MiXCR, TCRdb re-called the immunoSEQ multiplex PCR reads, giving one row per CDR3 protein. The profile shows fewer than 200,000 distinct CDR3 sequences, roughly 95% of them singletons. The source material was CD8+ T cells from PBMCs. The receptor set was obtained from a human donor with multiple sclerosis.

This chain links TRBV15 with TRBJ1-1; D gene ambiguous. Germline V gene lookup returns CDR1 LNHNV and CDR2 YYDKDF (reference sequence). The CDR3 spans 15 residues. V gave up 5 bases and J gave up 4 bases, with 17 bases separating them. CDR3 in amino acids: CATSSSTSGTTEAFF. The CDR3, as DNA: TGTGCCACCAGCTCTTCCACATCCGGCACCACTGAAGCTTTCTTT.

The CDR3 region has the DNA TGTGCCAGCAACAACCGGGACAGCAGCGAGCAGTACTTC. Its translation is CASNNRDSSEQYF. The chain joins TRBV27 to TRBJ2-7; TRBD1 aligns across 7 bases. CDR3 length: 13 residues. Germline trimming cut 7 bases from V and 6 bases from J; bases unmatched to any gene: 9. CDR1 and CDR2 (germline): MNHEY, SMNVEV (reference sequence).

The CDR3 here is CASSPTSGRANEQFF. The DNA of the CDR3 is TGTGCCAGCAGCCCTACTAGCGGGAGGGCCAATGAGCAGTTCTTC. This rearrangement joins TRBV11-2 to TRBJ2-1; TRBD2 matches 13 bases. This CDR3 comprises 15 residues. The ends lost 5 bases at V and 6 bases at J; junction bases unmatched: 4. CDR1 is SGHAT and CDR2 is FQNNGV in the germline V gene.